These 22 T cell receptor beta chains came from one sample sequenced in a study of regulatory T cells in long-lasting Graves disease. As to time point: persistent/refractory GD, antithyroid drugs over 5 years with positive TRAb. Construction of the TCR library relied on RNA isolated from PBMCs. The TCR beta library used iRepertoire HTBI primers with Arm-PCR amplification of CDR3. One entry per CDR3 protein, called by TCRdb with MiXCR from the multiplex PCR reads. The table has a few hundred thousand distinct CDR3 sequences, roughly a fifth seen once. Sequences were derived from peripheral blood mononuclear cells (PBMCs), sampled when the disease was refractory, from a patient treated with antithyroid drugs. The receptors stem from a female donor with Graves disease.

The CDR3 here is CASSPNGDEETQYF. For the CDR3, the DNA is TGTGCCAGCAGCCCAAACGGGGACGAAGAGACCCAGTACTTC. The J gene is TRBJ2-5, the V gene TRBV6-1; perhaps D is TRBD1 or TRBD2 (5 bases each). Per the germline V gene, CDR1 is MNHNS and CDR2 is SASEGT. V shed 6 bases and J shed 3 bases, with 14 bases lying between them. The CDR3 loop spans 14 amino acids.

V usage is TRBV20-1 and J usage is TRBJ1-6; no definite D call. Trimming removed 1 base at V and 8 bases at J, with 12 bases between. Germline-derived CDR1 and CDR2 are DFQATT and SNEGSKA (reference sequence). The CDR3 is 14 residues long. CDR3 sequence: CSARGTEEDSPLHF. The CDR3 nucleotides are TGCAGTGCTAGAGGTACCGAAGAGGATTCACCCCTCCACTTT.

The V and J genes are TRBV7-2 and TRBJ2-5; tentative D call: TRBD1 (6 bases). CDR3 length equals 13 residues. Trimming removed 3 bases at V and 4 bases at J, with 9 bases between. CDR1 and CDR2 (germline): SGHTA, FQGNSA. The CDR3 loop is CASSFTRGETQYF. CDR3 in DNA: TGTGCCAGCAGCTTTACCAGGGGAGAGACCCAGTACTTC.

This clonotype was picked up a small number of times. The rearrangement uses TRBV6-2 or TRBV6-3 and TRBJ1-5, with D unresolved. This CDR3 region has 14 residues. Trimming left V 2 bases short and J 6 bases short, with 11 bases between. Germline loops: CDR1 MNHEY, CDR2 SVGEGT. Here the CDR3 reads CASSYAGEGQPQHF. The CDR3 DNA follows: TGTGCCAGCAGTTACGCGGGAGAGGGTCAGCCCCAGCATTTT.

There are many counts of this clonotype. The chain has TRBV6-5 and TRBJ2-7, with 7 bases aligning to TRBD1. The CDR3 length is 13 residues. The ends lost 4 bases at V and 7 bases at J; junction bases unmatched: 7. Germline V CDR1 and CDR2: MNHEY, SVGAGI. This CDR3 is CASSSARDREQYF. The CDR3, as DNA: TGTGCCAGCAGTTCCGCACGGGACAGAGAGCAGTACTTC.

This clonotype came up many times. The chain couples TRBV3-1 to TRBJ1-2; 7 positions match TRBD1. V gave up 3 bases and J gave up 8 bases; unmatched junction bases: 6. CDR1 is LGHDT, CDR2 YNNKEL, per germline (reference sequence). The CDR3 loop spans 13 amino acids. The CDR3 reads CASSQETGLGYTF. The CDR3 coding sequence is TGTGCCAGCAGCCAGGAGACAGGGCTAGGCTACACCTTC. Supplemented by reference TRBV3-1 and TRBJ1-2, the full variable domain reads DTAVSQTPKYLVTQMGNDKSIKCEQNLGHDTMYWYKQDSKKFLKIMFSYNNKELIINETVPNRFSPKSPDKAHLNLHINSLELGDSAVYFCASSQETGLGYTFGSGTRLTVV.

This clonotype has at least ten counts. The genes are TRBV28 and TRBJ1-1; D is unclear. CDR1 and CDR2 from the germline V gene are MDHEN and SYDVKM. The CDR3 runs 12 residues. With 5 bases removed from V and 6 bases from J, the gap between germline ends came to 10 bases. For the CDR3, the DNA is TGTGCCAGCAGTCTCCAACTCTCTGAAGCTTTCTTT. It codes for CASSLQLSEAFF.

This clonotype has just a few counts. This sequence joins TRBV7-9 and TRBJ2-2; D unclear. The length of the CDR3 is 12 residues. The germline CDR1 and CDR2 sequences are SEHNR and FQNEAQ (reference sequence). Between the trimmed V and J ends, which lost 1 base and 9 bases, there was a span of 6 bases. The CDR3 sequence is CASSLGGWELFF. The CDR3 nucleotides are TGTGCCAGCAGCTTAGGTGGATGGGAGCTGTTTTTT. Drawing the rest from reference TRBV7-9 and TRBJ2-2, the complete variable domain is DTGVSQNPRHKITKRGQNVTFRCDPISEHNRLYWYRQTLGQGPEFLTYFQNEAQLEKSRLLSDRFSAERPKGSFSTLEIQRTEQGDSAMYLCASSLGGWELFFGEGSRLTVL.

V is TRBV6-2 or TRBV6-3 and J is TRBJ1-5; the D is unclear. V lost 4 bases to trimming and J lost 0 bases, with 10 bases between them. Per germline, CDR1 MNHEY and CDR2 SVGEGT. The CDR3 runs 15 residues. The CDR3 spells CASSWTGNSNQPQHF. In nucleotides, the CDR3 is TGTGCCAGCAGTTGGACGGGAAATAGCAATCAGCCCCAGCATTTT.

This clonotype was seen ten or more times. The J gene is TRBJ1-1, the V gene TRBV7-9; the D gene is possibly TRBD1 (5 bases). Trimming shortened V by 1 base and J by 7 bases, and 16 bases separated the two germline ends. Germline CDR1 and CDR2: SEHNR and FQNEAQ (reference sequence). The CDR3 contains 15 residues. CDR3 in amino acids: CASSLGGPGQGEAFF. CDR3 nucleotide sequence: TGTGCCAGCAGCTTAGGTGGCCCCGGCCAGGGTGAAGCTTTCTTT.

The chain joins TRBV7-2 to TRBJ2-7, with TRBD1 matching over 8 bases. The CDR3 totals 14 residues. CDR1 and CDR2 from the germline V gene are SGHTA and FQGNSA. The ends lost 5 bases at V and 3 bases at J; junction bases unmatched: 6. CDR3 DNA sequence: TGTGCCAGCAGCGTTGGGACAGGCCACTACGAGCAGTACTTC. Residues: CASSVGTGHYEQYF. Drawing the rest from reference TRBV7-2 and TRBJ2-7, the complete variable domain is GAGVSQSPSNKVTEKGKDVELRCDPISGHTALYWYRQSLGQGLEFLIYFQGNSAPDKSGLPSDRFSAERTGGSVSTLTIQRTQQEDSAVYLCASSVGTGHYEQYFGPGTRLTVT.

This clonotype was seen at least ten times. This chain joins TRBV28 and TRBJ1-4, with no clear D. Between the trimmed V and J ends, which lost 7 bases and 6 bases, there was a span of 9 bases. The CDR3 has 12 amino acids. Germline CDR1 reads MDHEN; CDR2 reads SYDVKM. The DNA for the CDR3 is TGTGCCAGCACGAGTTCAGATGAAAAACTGTTTTTT. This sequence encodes CASTSSDEKLFF. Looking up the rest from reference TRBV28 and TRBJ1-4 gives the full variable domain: DVKVTQSSRYLVKRTGEKVFLECVQDMDHENMFWYRQDPGLGLRLIYFSYDVKMKEKGDIPEGYSVSREKKERFSLILESASTNQTSMYLCASTSSDEKLFFGSGTQLSVL.

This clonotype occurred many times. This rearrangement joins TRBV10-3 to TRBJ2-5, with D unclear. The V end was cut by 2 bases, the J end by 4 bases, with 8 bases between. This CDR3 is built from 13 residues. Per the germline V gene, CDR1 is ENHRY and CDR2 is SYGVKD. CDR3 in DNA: TGTGCCATCAGTGAGGGGCGGACAGAGACCCAGTACTTC. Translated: CAISEGRTETQYF.

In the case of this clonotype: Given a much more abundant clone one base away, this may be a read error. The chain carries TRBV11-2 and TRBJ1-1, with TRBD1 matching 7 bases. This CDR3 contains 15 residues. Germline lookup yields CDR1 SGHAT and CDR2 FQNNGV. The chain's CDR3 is CASSSVDREWTEASF. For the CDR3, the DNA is TGTGCCAGCAGTTCCGTTGACAGGGAGTGGACTGAAGCTTCCTTT.

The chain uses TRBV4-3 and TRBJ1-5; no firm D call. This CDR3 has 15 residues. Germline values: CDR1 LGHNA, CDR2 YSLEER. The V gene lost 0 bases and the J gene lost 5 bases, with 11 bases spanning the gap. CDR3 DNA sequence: TGCGCCAGCAGCCAAGACGGCGGTCTTTATCAGCCCCAGCATTTT. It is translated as CASSQDGGLYQPQHF.

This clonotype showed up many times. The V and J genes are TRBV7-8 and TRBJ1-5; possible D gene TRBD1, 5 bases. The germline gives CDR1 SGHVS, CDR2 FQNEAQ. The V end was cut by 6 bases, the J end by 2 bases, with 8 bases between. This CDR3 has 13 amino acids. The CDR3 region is CASRGDRNQPQHF. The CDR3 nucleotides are TGTGCCAGCAGAGGGGACCGCAATCAGCCCCAGCATTTT. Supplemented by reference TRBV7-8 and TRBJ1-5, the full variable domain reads GAGVSQSPRYKVAKRGQDVALRCDPISGHVSLFWYQQALGQGPEFLTYFQNEAQLDKSGLPSDRFFAERPEGSVSTLKIQRTQQEDSAVYLCASRGDRNQPQHFGDGTRLSIL.

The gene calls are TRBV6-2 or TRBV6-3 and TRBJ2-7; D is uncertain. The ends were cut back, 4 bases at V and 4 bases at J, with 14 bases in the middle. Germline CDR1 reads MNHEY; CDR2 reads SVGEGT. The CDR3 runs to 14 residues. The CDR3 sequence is CASSLPPPFYEQYF. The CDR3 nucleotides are TGTGCCAGCAGTTTACCCCCTCCTTTTTACGAGCAGTACTTC.

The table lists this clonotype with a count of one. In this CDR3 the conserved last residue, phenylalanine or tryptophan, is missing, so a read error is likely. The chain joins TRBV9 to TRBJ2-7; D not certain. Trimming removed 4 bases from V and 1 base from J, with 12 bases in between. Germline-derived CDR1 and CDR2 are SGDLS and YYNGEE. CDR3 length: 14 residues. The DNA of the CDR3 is TGTGCCAGCAGCCTGTCGGGCCCTTCCTACGAGCAGTACTCC. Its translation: CASSLSGPSYEQYS.

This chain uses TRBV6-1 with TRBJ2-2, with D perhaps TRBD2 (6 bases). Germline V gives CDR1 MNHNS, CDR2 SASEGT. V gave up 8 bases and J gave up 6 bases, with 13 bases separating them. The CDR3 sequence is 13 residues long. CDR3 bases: TGTGCCAGCGGCACCGGAGGGGCCGGGGAGCTGTTTTTT. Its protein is CASGTGGAGELFF.

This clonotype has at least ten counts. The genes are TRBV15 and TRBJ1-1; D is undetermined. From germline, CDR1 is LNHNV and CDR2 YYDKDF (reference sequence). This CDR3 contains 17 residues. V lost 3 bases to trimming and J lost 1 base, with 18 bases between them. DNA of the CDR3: TGTGCCACCAGCAGTAATTTGCCGCGGACGGAGAACACTGAAGCTTTCTTT. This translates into CATSSNLPRTENTEAFF.

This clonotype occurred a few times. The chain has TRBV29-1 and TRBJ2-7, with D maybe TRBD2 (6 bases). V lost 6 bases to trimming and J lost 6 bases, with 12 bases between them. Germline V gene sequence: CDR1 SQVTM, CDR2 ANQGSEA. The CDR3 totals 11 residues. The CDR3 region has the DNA TGCAGCGTCGTTGCGGGACTCGAGCAGTACTTC. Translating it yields CSVVAGLEQYF.

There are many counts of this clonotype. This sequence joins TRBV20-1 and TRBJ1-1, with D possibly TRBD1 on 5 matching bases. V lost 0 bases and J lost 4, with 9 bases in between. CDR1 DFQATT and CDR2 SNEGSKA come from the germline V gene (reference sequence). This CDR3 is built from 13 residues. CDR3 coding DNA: TGCAGTGCTAGAGATTCAGGGTTCACTGAAGCTTTCTTT. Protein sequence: CSARDSGFTEAFF.